The source of this T cell receptor (beta chain) is a study of control samples from healthy donors and cancer patients. Using immunoSEQ multiplex PCR, the repertoire was profiled, and TCRdb retains in-frame clones only, with some absent. Of roughly 100,000 clones in the sample, about four fifths were seen once. Trimming stripped 6 bases from V and 4 bases from J, with 5 bases between. The CDR3 length is 11 residues. Germline-derived CDR1 and CDR2 are SGHRS and YFSETQ. This sequence originates from a woman aged 45 to 65 in good health. Sequencing was performed on blood. V gene TRBV5-1 combines with J gene TRBJ2-1; no reliable D call. CDR3 residues: CASKGYNEQFF. The CDR3 bases are TGCGCCAGCAAAGGATACAATGAGCAGTTCTTC.